This T cell receptor beta chain was profiled in a study of OX40 agonist ivuxolimab in advanced cancers. On the study more broadly: It was permissible to have had prior anti-PD-1, anti-PD-L1 or anti-CTLA-4 therapy, and about 40% had some.

Collection of blood occurred at baseline, at cycle 4 day 1, and at cycle 7 day 1. The J segment lost 5 bases and the V segment lost 4 bases, leaving 9 bases of the junction unmatched. Germline values: CDR1 SGHTA, CDR2 FQGTGA. The CDR3 sequence is 15 residues long. Assay: immunoSEQ multiplex PCR; the TCRdb copy retains only in-frame clones and omits some. Among about 35,000 clones listed, roughly 84% were seen once. Comments on this clone: Its antigen remains unidentified.

General study findings and limits: Dose levels from 0.1 to 3.0 mg/kg saw CD4+ and CD8+ blood T cells expand clonally by week 6. Expanded clones belonging to CD8+ T cells outnumbered, on average, those of CD4+.

The chain combines TRBV7-3 with TRBJ2-5, with 8 bases matching TRBD1. Sequenced material: CD4+ or CD8+ T cells sorted from blood, taken in a trial of the OX40 agonist ivuxolimab. The receptor was isolated from an adult with an advanced solid tumor such as melanoma, head and neck, liver or kidney cancer. CDR3 amino acids: CASSSSPGGWETQYF. The CDR3 DNA sequence: TGTGCCAGCAGCTCAAGTCCAGGGGGCTGGGAGACCCAGTACTTC.